The rows below give T cell receptor beta chains drawn from one sample of a study of CD8+CD57+ T cells in acquired aplastic anemia. TCRdb reprocessed the reads via MiXCR and lists one record per CDR3 protein. Among roughly 290,000 distinct CDR3 sequences listed, approximately 57% were seen once. The sequencing sample was made of sorted CD4+, CD8+, or CD8+CD57+ T cells (not recorded which) from PBMCs. All receptors derive from a human donor with aplastic anemia. The conserved cysteine and the conserved F or W are not part of the CDR3 here. The order of the fields is V gene, CDR3 protein.

TRBV7-6,ASSPDHYEQY
TRBV20-1,SASQQGASYEQY
TRBV9,ASSVAGEGGELF
TRBV12-3/TRBV12-4,ASSSQGIQPQH
TRBV5-5,ASSQRGQDIWERGETQY
TRBV19,ASSIVGASNTEAF
TRBV2,ATTRADSYEQY
TRBV6-1,ASSEAWGWEQF
TRBV5-6,ASSLSSEAF
TRBV7-9,ASSLALGANTGELF
TRBV15,ATSLGLAGRGDTQY
TRBV7-8,ASSFRTGGV
TRBV24-1,ATSGTSGRMNEQF
TRBV20-1,SAYLPGRQGYSNQPQH
TRBV20-1,SASSGTGLTEAF
TRBV7-3,ASSPMTGRDSYEQY
TRBV24-1,ATSEETGRETQY
TRBV20-1,SGSQVVAYEQY
TRBV7-8,ASSLAEAIQVTQY
TRBV20-1,SARGLAGGQY
TRBV3-1,ASSLVGVANTGELF
TRBV7-3,ASSLALPGTSVPLH
TRBV15,ATSSGTSGSWRETQY
TRBV7-9,ASSSAGAREQY
TRBV6-5,ASGRGREANYGYT
TRBV7-3,ASSLGSGGYNEQF
TRBV9,ASSVEGSGRGGTQY
TRBV6-5,ATKATSTEAF
TRBV20-1,SATGLHRQSQETQY
TRBV7-2,ASSFGLAGAYEQY
TRBV20-1,SASRRDSSYEQY
TRBV7-6,ASSLADAVLH
TRBV4-2,ASSRGLAGSNEQF
TRBV6-5,ASSYSTIRGQETQY
TRBV20-1,SARDVVRGGDTGELF
TRBV7-9,ASSLSPGQGLTEQY
TRBV25-1,ASSDWGRKAL
TRBV7-2,ASSLNSPGTEAF
TRBV12-3/TRBV12-4,ASTASQSNQPQH
TRBV24-1,ATTLGQGTEAF
TRBV12-3/TRBV12-4,ASSLDGYRQIH
TRBV7-9,ASSWGYNYGYT
TRBV5-1,ASRKGGSGYNEQF